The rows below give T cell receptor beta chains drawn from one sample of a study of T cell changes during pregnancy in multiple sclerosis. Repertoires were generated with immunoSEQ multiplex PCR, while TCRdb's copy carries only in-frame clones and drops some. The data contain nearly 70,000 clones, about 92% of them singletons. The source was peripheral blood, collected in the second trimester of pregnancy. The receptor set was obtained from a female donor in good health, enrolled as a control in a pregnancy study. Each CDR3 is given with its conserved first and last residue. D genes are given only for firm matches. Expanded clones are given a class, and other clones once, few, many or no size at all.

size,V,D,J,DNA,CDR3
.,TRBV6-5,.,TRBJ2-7,TGTGCCAGCAGTTTGGGACAACCCCCGCTCGAGCAGTACTTC,CASSLGQPPLEQYF
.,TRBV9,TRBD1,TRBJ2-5,TGTGCCAGCAGCGTAGGGGACAGCCAAGAGACCCAGTACTTC,CASSVGDSQETQYF
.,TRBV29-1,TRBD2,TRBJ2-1,TGCAGCGTTGAATTGGGGGGGTACAATGAGCAGTTCTTC,CSVELGGYNEQFF
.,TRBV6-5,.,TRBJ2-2,TGTGCCTCCTCCCAGGGTCCCGGGGAGCTGTTTTTT,CASSQGPGELFF
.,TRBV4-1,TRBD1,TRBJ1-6,TGCGCCAGCAGCCAACCGATCTCTAGACAGGGGATCCATAATTCACCCCTCCACTTT,CASSQPISRQGIHNSPLHF
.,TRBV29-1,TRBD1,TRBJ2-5,TGCAGCACCGACAGGGATGGGGAGACCCAGTACTTC,CSTDRDGETQYF
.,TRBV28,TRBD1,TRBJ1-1,TGTGCCAGCAGTCGGGACAGCGGGTACACTGAAGCTTTCTTT,CASSRDSGYTEAFF
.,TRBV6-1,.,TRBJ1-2,TGTGCCAGCATTCCAGGCCTCGGCTATGGCTACACCTTC,CASIPGLGYGYTF
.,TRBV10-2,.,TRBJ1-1,TGCGCCAGCAGGGGGGGTATGAACACTGAAGCTTTCTTT,CASRGGMNTEAFF
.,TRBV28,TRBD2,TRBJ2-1,TGTGCCAGCAGTTCCCAGCGGGAGGCCTCCTACAATGAGCAGTTCTTC,CASSSQREASYNEQFF
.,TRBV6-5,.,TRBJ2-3,TGTGCCAGCAGTTACGGGGGGGGCAGCACAGATACGCAGTATTTT,CASSYGGGSTDTQYF
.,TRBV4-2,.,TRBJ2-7,TGTGCCAGCAGCCAAGATGCCTTCGTCGGGGTCGAGCAGTACTTC,CASSQDAFVGVEQYF
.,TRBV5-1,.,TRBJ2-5,TGCGCCAGCAGCTTGATGAGACAAGAGACCCAGTACTTC,CASSLMRQETQYF
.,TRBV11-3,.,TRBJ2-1,TGTGCCAGCAGCTTAGATGGCAGGGATGAGAATGAGCAGTTCTTC,CASSLDGRDENEQFF
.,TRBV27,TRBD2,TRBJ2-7,TGTGCCAGCAGTTGGGGCGGGGGAGCCTACGAGCAGTACTTC,CASSWGGGAYEQYF
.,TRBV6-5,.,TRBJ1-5,TGTGCCAGCAGCGGGAGCAATCAGCCCCAGCATTTT,CASSGSNQPQHF
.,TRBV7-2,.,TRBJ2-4,TGTGCCAGCAGCTTAGCGCTGGGCAGGGTGGCCAAAAACATTCAGTACTTC,CASSLALGRVAKNIQYF
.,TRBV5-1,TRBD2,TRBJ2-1,TGCGCCAGCAGCGGACTAGCGGGGGGGCTGTCCTACAATGAGCAGTTCTTC,CASSGLAGGLSYNEQFF
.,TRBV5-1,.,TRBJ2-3,TGCGCCAGCAGCTTACTAGCTGTGGATCGGGATACGCAGTATTTT,CASSLLAVDRDTQYF
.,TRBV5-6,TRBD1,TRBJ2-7,TGTGCCAGCAGCTTGGTTTTCGGACAGGGGGGGGAGCAGTACTTC,CASSLVFGQGGEQYF
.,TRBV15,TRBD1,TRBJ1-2,TGTGCCACCAGCAGCCTTAATATGGACAGGGGTGATGACTATGGCTACACCTTC,CATSSLNMDRGDDYGYTF
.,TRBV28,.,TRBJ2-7,TGTGCCAGCAGTCCAGGGTGGGCGGACTCCTACGAGCAGTACTTC,CASSPGWADSYEQYF
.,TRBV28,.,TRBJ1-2,TGTGCCAGCAGTGACATGTATGGCTACACCTTC,CASSDMYGYTF
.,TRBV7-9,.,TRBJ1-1,TGTGCCAGCAGCTGGGGAGGGGGTAGGAACACTGAAGCTTTCTTT,CASSWGGGRNTEAFF
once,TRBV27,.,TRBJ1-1,TGTGCCAGCAGCCTCAGGGGTTTAGGTGAAGCTTTCTTT,CASSLRGLGEAFF
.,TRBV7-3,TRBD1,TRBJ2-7,TGTGCCAGCAGCCGAGAAGGACAGGGTGGGCAGTACTTC,CASSREGQGGQYF
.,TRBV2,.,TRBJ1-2,TGTGCCAGCAGTGAACACAGTGAATATGGCTACACCTTC,CASSEHSEYGYTF
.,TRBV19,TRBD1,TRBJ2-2,TGTGCCAGTAGCAGGGGGGGGACAGGGGACACCGGGGAGCTGTTTTTT,CASSRGGTGDTGELFF
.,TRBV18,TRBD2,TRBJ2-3,TGTGCCAGCTCGCCCGGACTAGCGGGAGGGTCCACAGATACGCAGTATTTT,CASSPGLAGGSTDTQYF
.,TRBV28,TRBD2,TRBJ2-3,TGTGCCAGCAGTCCCCGGGGAGGGTCAGATACGCAGTATTTT,CASSPRGGSDTQYF
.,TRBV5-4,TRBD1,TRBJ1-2,TGTGCCAGCAGCGTGGGGACAGGGGGCGTTGACTATGGCTACACCTTC,CASSVGTGGVDYGYTF
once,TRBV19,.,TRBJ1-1,TGTGCCACTACAGGGTACACTGAAGCTTTCTTT,CATTGYTEAFF
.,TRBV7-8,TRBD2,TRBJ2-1,TGTGCCAGCAGACAACATGGGCCGGGACTAGCGGGAGGGATCCATGAGCAGTTCTTC,CASRQHGPGLAGGIHEQFF
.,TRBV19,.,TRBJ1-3,TGTGCCAGTTGGATGGGGCTCTCTGGAAACACCATATATTTT,CASWMGLSGNTIYF
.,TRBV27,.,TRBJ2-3,TGTGCCAGCAGTTTTCGGTATTCAGCGACTAGCACAGATACGCAGTATTTT,CASSFRYSATSTDTQYF
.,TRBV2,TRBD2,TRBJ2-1,TGTGCCAGCAGGTTAAGCGGGAGGAACTCCTACAATGAGCAGTTCTTC,CASRLSGRNSYNEQFF
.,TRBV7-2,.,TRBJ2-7,TGTGCCACCAAAACATTACTCAGGGCGGACGAGCAGTACTTC,CATKTLLRADEQYF
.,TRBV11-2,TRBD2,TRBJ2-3,TGTGCCAGCAGTCCTAGCGGGGGCACAGATACGCAGTATTTT,CASSPSGGTDTQYF
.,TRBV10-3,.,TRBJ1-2,TGTGCCATCTTGCGGGTCGAGGGATTCTATGGCTACACCTTC,CAILRVEGFYGYTF
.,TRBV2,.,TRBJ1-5,TGTGCCAGCATAGGGGAGGGATATAGCAATCAGCCCCAGCATTTT,CASIGEGYSNQPQHF
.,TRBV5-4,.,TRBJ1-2,TGTGCCAGCAGCTTGAGTACAGGCTTTAACTATGGCTACACCTTC,CASSLSTGFNYGYTF
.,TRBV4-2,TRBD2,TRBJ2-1,TGTGCCAGCACTGCGGGAGCTGAAGCCTACAATGAGCAGTTCTTC,CASTAGAEAYNEQFF
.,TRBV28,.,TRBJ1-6,TGTGCCAGCAGTTTAGAGGCGGGCTATAATTCACCCCTCCACTTT,CASSLEAGYNSPLHF
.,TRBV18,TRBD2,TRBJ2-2,TGTGCCAGCTCACCAGTAGCTAGCGGGTCCACCGGGGAGCTGTTTTTT,CASSPVASGSTGELFF
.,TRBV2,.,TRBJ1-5,TGTGCCAGCAGTGAAGCAACAGGGAGTCAGCCCCAGCATTTT,CASSEATGSQPQHF
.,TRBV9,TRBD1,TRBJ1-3,TGTGCCAGCAGCGTCAACAGGGGAGACTCTGGAAACACCATATATTTT,CASSVNRGDSGNTIYF
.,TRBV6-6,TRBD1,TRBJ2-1,TGTGCCAGCAGTTACTCCCGGGACAGGGGGTACAATGAGCAGTTCTTC,CASSYSRDRGYNEQFF
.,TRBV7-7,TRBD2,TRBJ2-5,TGTGCTAGCAGCCCAGTGGTCGGGGGGGAACAGTACTTC,CASSPVVGGEQYF
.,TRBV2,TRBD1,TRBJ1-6,TGTGCCAGCAGTGTATGGGACAGGGTCGGTTCACCCCTCCACTTT,CASSVWDRVGSPLHF
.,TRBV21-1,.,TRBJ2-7,TGTGCCAGCAGCAAGGGACAGGTTCCTACATCCTCCTACGAGCAGTACTTC,CASSKGQVPTSSYEQYF